These 21 T cell receptor beta chains originate from one sample sequenced in a study of CD8 T cells in ankylosing spondylitis. A single record per CDR3 protein comes from TCRdb applying MiXCR to the 5' RACE reads. The sample includes 200,000 to 250,000 distinct CDR3 sequences, 25% to 30% of them seen just once. Sequencing was carried out using blood, either unsorted or a sorted T cell fraction (not recorded which). These receptors all stem from a male donor with ankylosing spondylitis or in good health (not recorded which).

There are many counts of this clonotype. This chain uses TRBV7-8 with TRBJ1-5, with D possibly being TRBD1 (6 bases). Germline V lookup: CDR1 SGHVS, CDR2 FQNEAQ. Trimming pared 5 bases from V and 2 bases from J, leaving 16 bases between. The CDR3 runs to 16 residues. The CDR3 nucleotides are TGTGCCAGCAGCACCACTCAGGGGTACCGCAATCAGCCCCAGCATTTT. Amino acid sequence: CASSTTQGYRNQPQHF.

This chain uses TRBV13 with TRBJ2-1; D remains ambiguous. V lost 6 bases to trimming and J lost 8 bases, with 17 bases between them. Germline CDR1 reads PRHDT; CDR2 reads FYEKMQ (reference sequence). CDR3 length: 14 amino acids. The CDR3 spells CASRWLIRSDEQFF. For the CDR3, the DNA is TGTGCCAGCAGGTGGTTGATCAGGTCCGATGAGCAGTTCTTC.

As to this clonotype: The junction shows a germline mismatch at one end, possibly a read error. CDR3 bases: TGTGCTAGCAGCTTTCGTCACTATGTAGCGGGAGGACCCTACGAGCAGTACTTC. This sequence encodes CASSFRHYVAGGPYEQYF. The rearrangement uses TRBV7-7 and TRBJ2-7, with 10 bases lining up with TRBD2. Per germline, CDR1 SSHAT and CDR2 FNYEAQ (reference sequence). This CDR3 is built from 18 residues.

The chain carries TRBV4-1 and TRBJ2-2; TRBD1 matches 8 bases. V lost 1 base to trimming and J lost 4 bases; unmatched junction nucleotides: 2. This CDR3 has 15 amino acids. Germline-derived CDR1 and CDR2 are MGHRA and YSYEKL. DNA for the CDR3: TGCGCCAGCAGCCAAGCCGGACAGGGCACCGGGGAGCTGTTTTTT. The encoded protein is CASSQAGQGTGELFF.

In this sample, this clonotype turned up many times. CDR3 in DNA: TGTGCCAGCAGCTTAGACCCATCTAGGGGGACAGATACGCAGTATTTT. Protein sequence: CASSLDPSRGTDTQYF. The chain carries TRBV7-3 and TRBJ2-3, with D perhaps TRBD1 (6 bases). CDR1 SGHTA and CDR2 FQGTGA come from the germline V gene. The V end lost 2 bases, the J end lost 3 bases, and 15 bases lay between the germline ends. This CDR3 is built from 16 residues.

The sample holds many counts of this clonotype. Written as DNA, the CDR3 is TGTGCCAGCAGACAGGGGTCCTATGGCTACACCTTC. It is translated as CASRQGSYGYTF. The rearrangement joins TRBV6-1 to TRBJ1-2, with 7 bases identical to TRBD1. The CDR3 length is 12 residues. V lost 6 bases, J lost 4 bases, and 2 bases stayed unmatched. Germline V lookup: CDR1 MNHNS, CDR2 SASEGT.

This clonotype was detected a few times. The chain combines TRBV29-1 with TRBJ1-2; D call uncertain. CDR3 length: 13 residues. Deletions cut 5 bases from V and 6 bases from J, with 16 bases between. Germline assignment: CDR1 SQVTM and CDR2 ANQGSEA. The CDR3 region has the DNA TGCAGCGTTTCGGTGGGGTTACGTGATGGCTACACCTTC. Translating it yields CSVSVGLRDGYTF.

This clonotype was observed many times. This chain connects TRBV2 to TRBJ2-1; D might be TRBD1 (6 bases). Trimming left V 5 bases short and J 1 base short, with 12 bases between. This CDR3 is 15 amino acids long. The germline V gene encodes CDR1 SNHLY and CDR2 FYNNEI. The CDR3 nucleotides read TGTGCCAGCAGTCCCGGGACAACTTCCTACAATGAGCAGTTCTTC. This encodes CASSPGTTSYNEQFF.

In its sample, this clonotype was seen many times. CDR3 DNA sequence: TGTGCCAGCAGCCAGGGGCGGAACATTTTAATGTCCTACGAGCAGTACTTC. This gives the protein CASSQGRNILMSYEQYF. The gene calls are TRBV7-9 and TRBJ2-7; weak D call: TRBD1 (6 bases). V was cut by 5 bases and J by 1 base, with 21 bases left in between. The CDR3 has 17 residues. Germline CDR1 and CDR2: SEHNR and FQNEAQ (reference sequence).

The chain recombines TRBV6-2 or TRBV6-3 with TRBJ1-4; D is unclear. The CDR3 runs to 12 residues. V gave up 7 bases and J gave up 3 bases, with 6 bases separating them. The germline V gene has CDR1 MNHEY and CDR2 SVGEGT. CDR3 nucleotides: TGTGCCAGCACCCTACCTAATGAAAAACTGTTTTTT. Protein product: CASTLPNEKLFF.

This clonotype came up many times. The chain joins TRBV4-2 to TRBJ2-1; the match to TRBD2 covers 10 bases. The CDR3 consists of 19 residues. Germline V CDR1 and CDR2: LGHNA, YNFKEQ. V dropped 1 base and J dropped 0; count of bases not matched to a gene: 9. The CDR3 loop is CASSQGNSGRSSSYNEQFF. In nucleotides, the CDR3 is TGTGCCAGCAGCCAAGGAAATAGCGGGAGGTCGAGCTCCTACAATGAGCAGTTCTTC.

This clonotype was found many times. The V and J genes are TRBV28 and TRBJ1-1; 7 positions match TRBD1. Germline CDR1 is MDHEN and CDR2 is SYDVKM. The CDR3 loop spans 16 amino acids. The V segment lost 4 bases and the J segment 0 bases; nucleotides outside the gene matches: 8. CDR3 DNA sequence: TGTGCCAGCAGTTCTCCGGGACAGCAAATGAACACTGAAGCTTTCTTT. It is translated as CASSSPGQQMNTEAFF. Variable domain in full (rest from reference TRBV28 and TRBJ1-1): DVKVTQSSRYLVKRTGEKVFLECVQDMDHENMFWYRQDPGLGLRLIYFSYDVKMKEKGDIPEGYSVSREKKERFSLILESASTNQTSMYLCASSSPGQQMNTEAFFGQGTRLTVV.

This clonotype was seen repeatedly, ten times or more. The chain has TRBV5-1 and TRBJ2-5, with 9 bases matching TRBD2. After removal of 2 bases from V and 1 base from J, the junction contained 9 bases not matched to a gene. Germline V gene lookup returns CDR1 SGHRS and CDR2 YFSETQ. The CDR3 covers 17 residues. CDR3 amino acids: CASSLGSWREGQETQYF. The CDR3 region has the DNA TGCGCCAGCAGCTTAGGTTCGTGGCGGGAGGGCCAAGAGACCCAGTACTTC.

The gene calls are TRBV20-1 and TRBJ2-1; 11 bases align to TRBD2. CDR1 DFQATT and CDR2 SNEGSKA come from the germline V gene (reference sequence). Trimming took 2 bases from V and 5 from J; bases not matched to a gene: 8. This CDR3 contains 16 residues. CDR3 DNA: TGCAGTGCTAGACTCCCCCGGGGACTAGCGGACAATGAGCAGTTCTTC. Translating it yields CSARLPRGLADNEQFF.

The chain carries TRBV7-3 and TRBJ2-1, with 7 positions matching TRBD2. Per germline, CDR1 SGHTA and CDR2 FQGTGA. V dropped 3 bases and J dropped 6; count of bases not matched to a gene: 8. This CDR3 spans 15 amino acids. This CDR3 reads CASSLTAGIINEQFF. CDR3 bases: TGTGCCAGCAGCTTGACAGCGGGAATCATCAATGAGCAGTTCTTC.

The chain employs TRBV12-3 or TRBV12-4 and TRBJ1-5, with D possibly matching TRBD1 (6 bases). Trimming took 7 bases from V and 4 from J, leaving 17 bases between them. CDR3 length: 15 residues. The CDR3 bases are TGTGCCAGCAATATATGGGGGCAGGATAATCAGCCCCAGCATTTT. Translating it yields CASNIWGQDNQPQHF.

This clonotype came up many times. The chain recombines TRBV6-4 with TRBJ2-6; no clear D gene. The CDR3 contains 15 residues. CDR1 and CDR2 (germline): MRHNA, SNTAGT. Trimming shortened V by 4 bases and J by 0 bases, and 7 bases separated the two germline ends. CDR3 in amino acids: CASSAHSSGANVLTF. Written as DNA, the CDR3 is TGTGCCAGCAGTGCACATTCCTCTGGGGCCAACGTCCTGACTTTC.

At least ten counts were recorded for this clonotype. The J gene is TRBJ1-2, the V gene TRBV7-9; no firm D call. The CDR3 length is 15 residues. CDR1 is SEHNR and CDR2 is FQNEAQ in the germline V gene (reference sequence). Trimming took off 5 bases at V and 0 bases at J, with 13 bases between the two ends. CDR3 in DNA: TGTGCCAGCAGCCACGACGGCCTGACTAACTATGGCTACACCTTC. Translation gives CASSHDGLTNYGYTF. The whole variable domain, filled in from reference TRBV7-9 and TRBJ1-2, reads DTGVSQNPRHKITKRGQNVTFRCDPISEHNRLYWYRQTLGQGPEFLTYFQNEAQLEKSRLLSDRFSAERPKGSFSTLEIQRTEQGDSAMYLCASSHDGLTNYGYTFGSGTRLTVV.

The chain joins TRBV20-1 to TRBJ2-1; no firm D call. This CDR3 has 14 residues. V was pared by 1 base and J by 7 bases, with 14 bases between. Germline V gives CDR1 DFQATT, CDR2 SNEGSKA (reference sequence). The CDR3 DNA reads TGCAGTGCTAGAGCCCTATACTATGCGAATGAGCAGTTCTTC. Translating gives CSARALYYANEQFF.

This clonotype was observed at least ten times. The J gene is TRBJ2-1, the V gene TRBV7-2; 7 bases fit TRBD2. V shed 5 bases, J shed 4 bases, and the junction held 5 bases outside the gene matches. The CDR3 contains 14 residues. In germline, CDR1 is SGHTA, CDR2 FQGNSA. The CDR3 DNA is TGTGCCAGCAGCCCCGGGACTACGTACAATGAGCAGTTCTTC. It is translated as CASSPGTTYNEQFF.

About this clonotype itself: One base away lies a much larger clone, so this may be a sequencing read error. The chain couples TRBV6-1 to TRBJ2-3, with D hard to call. The V gene's germline CDR1 is MNHNS and CDR2 SASEGT. The CDR3 contains 16 residues. Trimming cost V 8 bases and J 2 bases, with 20 bases left between them. CDR3 coding DNA: TGTGCCAGCTGTGGGTTAGCTGAGTTGTTCACAGATACGCAGTATTTT. As protein: CASCGLAELFTDTQYF.